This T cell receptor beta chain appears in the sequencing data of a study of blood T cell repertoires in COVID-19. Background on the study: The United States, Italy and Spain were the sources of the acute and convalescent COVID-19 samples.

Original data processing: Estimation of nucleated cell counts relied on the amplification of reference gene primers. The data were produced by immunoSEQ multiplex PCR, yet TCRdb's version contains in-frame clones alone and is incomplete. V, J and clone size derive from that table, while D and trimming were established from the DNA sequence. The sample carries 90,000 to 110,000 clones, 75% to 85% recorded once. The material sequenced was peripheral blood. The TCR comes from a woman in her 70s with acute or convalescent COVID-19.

CDR3 DNA sequence: TGTGCCAGTAGTATAGGGGACAGGGGATTAGAGTACGAGCAGTACTTC. It codes for CASSIGDRGLEYEQYF. This sequence joins TRBV19 and TRBJ2-7; 10 positions match TRBD1. J gave up 4 bases and V 1 base, and 7 bases lay outside the gene matches. The CDR3 is 16 residues long. Germline CDR1 and CDR2: LNHDA and SQIVND (reference sequence).